This T cell receptor (beta chain) came from a study of blood T cell repertoires in COVID-19. Study-wide context: Samples taken during acute and convalescent COVID-19 were collected in the United States, Italy and Spain. T cells, B-cell-depleted T cells, or PBMCs provided the cDNA or gDNA that served as material.

Study processing details: Reference gene primer amplification gave nucleated cell count estimates. The data were produced by immunoSEQ multiplex PCR, yet TCRdb's version contains in-frame clones alone and is incomplete. The V and J calls and clone size are taken from that table; D and trimming were inferred from the DNA. The sample lists some 200,000 clones, roughly 86% occurring once. The CDR3 totals 14 residues. Germline lookup yields CDR1 LNHNV and CDR2 YYDKDF (reference sequence). V lost 3 bases and J lost 10; bases outside the gene matches: 8. The TCR originated in a woman between 50 and 59 years old with active or convalescent COVID-19. Sequencing used peripheral blood. The V gene is TRBV15, the J gene TRBJ2-1; 8 positions match TRBD2. The CDR3 DNA reads TGTGCCACCAGCAGGAGCGGGAGTCGGTTCGAGCAGTTCTTC. Encoded protein: CATSRSGSRFEQFF.